Presented here are 28 T cell receptor beta chains from one specimen sequenced in a study of T cell clones after liver transplantation. Repertoires were generated with immunoSEQ multiplex PCR, while TCRdb's copy carries only in-frame clones and drops some. The table shows tens of thousands of clones, with 70% to 85% occurring only once. Sequenced material: CD4+ T cells from blood, taken before liver transplant. The receptors shown here come from a human donor who received a liver transplant.

The V and J genes are TRBV27 and TRBJ1-5; perhaps TRBD1 as D (6 bases). Per germline, CDR1 MNHEY and CDR2 SMNVEV (reference sequence). Trimming removed 3 bases at V and 5 bases at J, with 11 bases between. This CDR3 spans 14 amino acids. The CDR3 DNA sequence: TGTGCCAGCAGTTTTGACAGGTTCCATCAGCCCCAGCATTTT. Encoded protein: CASSFDRFHQPQHF.

This clone was observed a single time. This chain joins TRBV28 and TRBJ1-1; D unclear. V lost 6 bases to trimming and J lost 3 bases, with 8 bases between them. The CDR3 spans 12 residues. CDR1 and CDR2 (germline): MDHEN, SYDVKM. The CDR3 reads CASRQLDTEAFF. The CDR3 coding sequence is TGTGCCAGCAGACAGCTGGACACTGAAGCTTTCTTT.

The chain is built from TRBV4-2 and TRBJ2-1, with TRBD2 identical over 13 bases. This CDR3 contains 14 residues. From germline, CDR1 is LGHNA and CDR2 YNFKEQ. V lost 6 bases to trimming and J lost 8 bases; unmatched junction nucleotides: 4. This CDR3 is CASRGLAGVDEQFF. CDR3 in DNA: TGTGCCAGCAGAGGACTAGCGGGAGTTGATGAGCAGTTCTTC.

V gene TRBV6-5 combines with J gene TRBJ1-2; perhaps TRBD1 as D (6 bases). The CDR3 runs to 15 residues. CDR1 is MNHEY, CDR2 SVGAGI, per germline. V was cut by 0 bases and J by 4 bases, with 12 bases left in between. The CDR3 protein is CASSYSRQGTYGYTF. In DNA form, the CDR3 reads TGTGCCAGCAGTTACTCCCGCCAGGGGACCTATGGCTACACCTTC.

The chain combines TRBV2 with TRBJ1-6; D unresolved. CDR1 is SNHLY, CDR2 FYNNEI, per germline. The CDR3 consists of 17 residues. V was shortened by 5 bases and J by 5 bases, with 19 bases between the two germline ends. In DNA form, the CDR3 reads TGTGCCAGCAGTCCTATTCCGAGTAGAACCAATAATTCACCCCTCCACTTT. Amino acid sequence: CASSPIPSRTNNSPLHF. Full variable domain (rest looked up from reference TRBV2 and TRBJ1-6): EPEVTQTPSHQVTQMGQEVILRCVPISNHLYFYWYRQILGQKVEFLVSFYNNEISEKSEIFDDQFSVERPDGSNFTLKIRSTKLEDSAMYFCASSPIPSRTNNSPLHFGNGTRLTVT.

The chain couples TRBV5-1 to TRBJ2-3; 7 bases align to TRBD2. Germline V gene sequence: CDR1 SGHRS, CDR2 YFSETQ. The CDR3 is 14 amino acids. V was pared by 7 bases and J by 0 bases, with 5 bases of the junction left unmatched. This CDR3 reads CASRAGTSTDTQYF. The CDR3 DNA reads as TGCGCCAGCCGAGCGGGGACTAGCACAGATACGCAGTATTTT.

The chain employs TRBV29-1 and TRBJ1-2, with no clear D. Germline V gene data show CDR1 as SQVTM and CDR2 as ANQGSEA. The CDR3 covers 13 residues. Trimming took 2 bases from V and 3 from J, leaving 10 bases between them. As DNA, the CDR3 is TGCAGCGTTGAACGCTTGTCCGACTATGGCTACACCTTC. Amino acid sequence: CSVERLSDYGYTF.

V gene TRBV6-1 combines with J gene TRBJ1-6; 9 positions match TRBD1. J was trimmed by 9 bases and V by 8 bases; bases with no gene match: 11. CDR1 is MNHNS, CDR2 SASEGT, per germline. The CDR3 is 15 amino acids. The CDR3 loop is CASRKQGAVGSPLHF. The CDR3 DNA is TGTGCCAGCCGAAAACAGGGGGCCGTGGGTTCACCCCTCCACTTT.

The chain carries TRBV6-1 and TRBJ1-2; D is perhaps TRBD1 (5 bases). V lost 1 base to trimming and J lost 8 bases, with 17 bases between them. CDR1 is MNHNS, CDR2 SASEGT, per germline. The CDR3 is 15 residues long. Here the CDR3 DNA reads TGTGCCAGCAGTGAAGGGCCGGGACTCCCCCGGGGCTACACCTTC. Its translation is CASSEGPGLPRGYTF.

The CDR3 DNA follows: TGTGCCAGCAGTTACGGCAGGGGGGCCTACGAGCAGTACTTC. It is translated as CASSYGRGAYEQYF. The rearrangement joins TRBV6-5 to TRBJ2-7; a weak D match, TRBD1 (7 bases). The CDR3 totals 14 residues. CDR1 is MNHEY, CDR2 SVGAGI, per germline. V was trimmed by 2 bases and J by 2 bases, leaving 10 bases between them.

The chain is built from TRBV7-2 and TRBJ1-2, with D perhaps TRBD1 (5 bases). The CDR3 spans 15 residues. V lost 4 bases and J 9 bases, leaving 21 bases between the germline ends. In germline, CDR1 is SGHTA, CDR2 FQGNSA. The CDR3 loop reads CASSSRQFARSSYTF. The CDR3 region has the DNA TGTGCCAGCAGCTCCCGACAGTTTGCCCGATCTAGCTACACCTTC.

CDR3 DNA sequence: TGTGCCAGCAGCTTAGTCCGAGGTGTGGGAGATACGCAGTATTTT. This sequence encodes CASSLVRGVGDTQYF. The chain links TRBV7-2 to TRBJ2-3; no reliable D call. The CDR3 is 15 residues long. V lost 1 base and J lost 5, with 13 bases in between. The V gene's germline CDR1 is SGHTA and CDR2 FQGNSA.

The chain is built from TRBV7-2 and TRBJ2-7, with D unresolved. Germline CDR1 reads SGHTA; CDR2 reads FQGNSA. Trimming stripped 4 bases from V and 8 bases from J, with 9 bases between. The length of the CDR3 is 11 residues. CDR3 sequence: CASSSTLQQYF. CDR3 in DNA: TGTGCCAGCAGCTCCACTTTACAGCAGTACTTC.

The chain couples TRBV11-2 to TRBJ2-5; tentative D call: TRBD2 (6 bases). This CDR3 spans 13 amino acids. Trimming left V 1 base short and J 3 bases short, with 6 bases between. CDR1 is SGHAT and CDR2 is FQNNGV in the germline V gene. DNA of the CDR3: TGTGCCAGCAGCTTAGGCGGGAAAGAGACCCAGTACTTC. Translating gives CASSLGGKETQYF. Together with reference TRBV11-2 and TRBJ2-5, the CDR3 gives the full variable domain: EAGVAQSPRYKIIEKRQSVAFWCNPISGHATLYWYQQILGQGPKLLIQFQNNGVVDDSQLPKDRFSAERLKGVDSTLKIQPAKLEDSAVYLCASSLGGKETQYFGPGTRLLVL.

V is TRBV6-5 and J is TRBJ1-2; weak D call: TRBD1 (6 bases). From germline, CDR1 is MNHEY and CDR2 SVGAGI. The CDR3 runs 15 residues. V gave up 2 bases and J gave up 7 bases, with 17 bases separating them. CDR3 DNA: TGTGCCAGCAGTTACGAAGTCAGGGGAGCCGGTGGCTACACCTTC. Protein: CASSYEVRGAGGYTF.

This chain uses TRBV4-3 with TRBJ2-7, with 8 nucleotides matching TRBD1. The germline V gene encodes CDR1 LGHNA and CDR2 YSLEER. This CDR3 is 14 amino acids long. V dropped 3 bases and J dropped 7; count of bases not matched to a gene: 8. DNA of the CDR3: TGCGCCAGCAGCCAGGATGACAGGGACAGGGAGCAGTACTTC. It is translated as CASSQDDRDREQYF.

This clone is labeled medium-sized (0.01 to 0.1%). The chain links TRBV7-9 to TRBJ1-2; the D gene is possibly TRBD1 (5 bases). The V gene's germline CDR1 is SEHNR and CDR2 FQNEAQ (reference sequence). The length of the CDR3 is 14 residues. Trimming removed 4 bases at V and 3 bases at J, with 12 bases between. This CDR3 is CASSSTRGDYGYTF. The CDR3 bases are TGTGCCAGCAGCTCTACGCGGGGGGACTATGGCTACACCTTC.

This rearrangement joins TRBV5-4 to TRBJ2-1; D uncertain. V gave up 4 bases and J gave up 9 bases, with 14 bases separating them. The CDR3 loop spans 13 amino acids. The germline V gene encodes CDR1 SGHNT and CDR2 YYREEE (reference sequence). DNA for the CDR3: TGTGCCAGCAGCCATCTCGCGTCGGGTGAGCAGTTCTTC. Translating it yields CASSHLASGEQFF.

The chain has TRBV2 and TRBJ2-5; 9 nucleotides align to TRBD2. Trimming cost V 3 bases and J 2 bases; bases outside gene matches: 7. The CDR3 runs 16 residues. The V gene's germline CDR1 is SNHLY and CDR2 FYNNEI. The CDR3, as DNA: TGTGCCAGCAGTGAGCGGGCTAGCGGGGTACAAGAGACCCAGTACTTC. It is translated as CASSERASGVQETQYF. The full variable domain, rest sourced from reference TRBV2 and TRBJ2-5, is EPEVTQTPSHQVTQMGQEVILRCVPISNHLYFYWYRQILGQKVEFLVSFYNNEISEKSEIFDDQFSVERPDGSNFTLKIRSTKLEDSAMYFCASSERASGVQETQYFGPGTRLLVL.

This clone was detected a few times. The chain is built from TRBV7-9 and TRBJ2-2, with a tentative D call TRBD1 (5 bases). The CDR3 is 17 amino acids. Germline V CDR1 and CDR2: SEHNR, FQNEAQ (reference sequence). Trimming left V 1 base short and J 6 bases short, with 18 bases between. This CDR3 reads CASSLEYRQGSSGELFF. In DNA, the CDR3 is TGTGCCAGCAGCTTAGAATATCGCCAGGGTTCGTCCGGGGAGCTGTTTTTT.

The chain is built from TRBV11-2 and TRBJ2-2, with 7 bases lining up with TRBD2. The CDR3 runs to 16 residues. V lost 1 base, J lost 1 base, and 3 bases stayed unmatched. Germline V lookup: CDR1 SGHAT, CDR2 FQNNGV. The CDR3 loop is CASSLVGGVNTGELFF. CDR3 DNA: TGTGCCAGCAGCTTAGTGGGAGGGGTGAACACCGGGGAGCTGTTTTTT.

V and J are TRBV10-1 and TRBJ2-7; 10 nucleotides agree with TRBD1. V gave up 5 bases and J gave up 5 bases; unmatched junction bases: 6. The CDR3 contains 14 residues. The germline gives CDR1 WNHNN, CDR2 SYGVQD (reference sequence). The CDR3 bases are TGCGCCAGCAGTAACCGGGACAGGGGTAACGAGCAGTACTTC. It yields the protein CASSNRDRGNEQYF.

J is TRBJ2-5 and V is TRBV18, with TRBD2 identical over 10 bases. The length of the CDR3 is 14 residues. The V gene end was trimmed by 4 bases and the J gene end by 3 bases; junction bases not matched to a gene: 2. CDR1 is KGHSH, CDR2 LQKENI, per germline. The DNA of the CDR3 is TGTGCCAGCTCACGGCTAGCGGGAGAAGAGACCCAGTACTTC. It encodes CASSRLAGEETQYF. The variable domain in full, with the rest retrieved from reference TRBV18 and TRBJ2-5, is NAGVMQNPRHLVRRRGQEARLRCSPMKGHSHVYWYRQLPEEGLKFMVYLQKENIIDESGMPKERFSAEFPKEGPSILRIQQVVRGDSAAYFCASSRLAGEETQYFGPGTRLLVL.

This chain joins TRBV5-1 and TRBJ2-7; D might be TRBD1 (5 bases). Germline V gene lookup returns CDR1 SGHRS and CDR2 YFSETQ. The CDR3 has 13 residues. Trimming took off 0 bases at V and 8 bases at J, with 12 bases between the two ends. CDR3 residues: CASSLEVDTKQYF. DNA of the CDR3: TGCGCCAGCAGCTTGGAGGTGGACACCAAGCAGTACTTC.

The chain carries TRBV14 and TRBJ2-7; D remains ambiguous. V was clipped by 0 bases and J by 3 bases, with 9 bases between them. The CDR3 totals 14 residues. CDR1 SGHDN and CDR2 FVKESK come from the germline V gene. CDR3 residues: CASSQDFGGYEQYF. CDR3 DNA: TGTGCCAGCAGCCAAGATTTTGGCGGCTACGAGCAGTACTTC.

V gene TRBV9 combines with J gene TRBJ2-6; D gene uncertain. Germline loops: CDR1 SGDLS, CDR2 YYNGEE. Trimming cost V 0 bases and J 2 bases, with 6 bases left between them. The CDR3 length is 15 residues. CDR3 protein: CASSVAWPGANVLTF. For the CDR3, the DNA is TGTGCCAGCAGCGTAGCCTGGCCTGGGGCCAACGTCCTGACTTTC.

CDR3 nucleotide sequence: TGTGCCAGTAGTATTCCCGGGACTAGCGGGAATGAGCAGTTCTTC. Encoded protein: CASSIPGTSGNEQFF. The rearrangement joins TRBV19 to TRBJ2-1, with TRBD2 identical over 12 bases. The CDR3 spans 15 residues. From germline, CDR1 is LNHDA and CDR2 SQIVND (reference sequence). J was trimmed by 7 bases and V by 3 bases; bases with no gene match: 4.

This clone was detected only once. Within the sample, other DNA sequences also encode this same CDR3. J is TRBJ1-2 and V is TRBV12-5; D is undetermined. In germline, CDR1 is LGHNT, CDR2 FRNRAP. V shed 1 base and J shed 4 bases, with 10 bases lying between them. The CDR3 spans 14 residues. In nucleotides, the CDR3 is TGTGCTAGTGGTTTGGAACTCGGCGGCTATGGCTACACCTTC. As protein: CASGLELGGYGYTF. Using reference TRBV12-5 and TRBJ1-2 for the parts outside the CDR3, the full variable domain is DARVTQTPRHKVTEMGQEVTMRCQPILGHNTVFWYRQTMMQGLELLAYFRNRAPLDDSGMPKDRFSAEMPDATLATLKIQPSEPRDSAVYFCASGLELGGYGYTFGSGTRLTVV.